This TCR beta chain was documented in a study of cytomegalovirus exposure and HLA in healthy donors. In the case of this clone: The target antigen is unknown.

Trimming took off 1 base at V and 3 bases at J, with 11 bases between the two ends. In germline, CDR1 is SGHDT, CDR2 YYEEEE. The CDR3 is made up of 15 amino acids. Points from the study as a whole: Certain sequence variants were highly shared and formed a cluster, and this cluster was likely a sequencing artifact.

A multiplex PCR was run with 60 Vbeta primers and 13 Jbeta primers. The method was immunoSEQ multiplex PCR; TCRdb's version includes in-frame clones alone and lacks a portion of them. Of some 170,000 clones listed, 75% to 85% were seen once; the top ten hold 4.9%. The chain carries TRBV5-6 and TRBJ1-5; no reliable D call. The sequenced material came from PBMCs. This receptor was identified in a woman between 18 and 30 years old in good health and CMV-seropositive. CDR3 DNA sequence: TGTGCCAGCAGCTTGTATAGCCTTTTCAATCAGCCCCAGCATTTT. Its translation: CASSLYSLFNQPQHF.